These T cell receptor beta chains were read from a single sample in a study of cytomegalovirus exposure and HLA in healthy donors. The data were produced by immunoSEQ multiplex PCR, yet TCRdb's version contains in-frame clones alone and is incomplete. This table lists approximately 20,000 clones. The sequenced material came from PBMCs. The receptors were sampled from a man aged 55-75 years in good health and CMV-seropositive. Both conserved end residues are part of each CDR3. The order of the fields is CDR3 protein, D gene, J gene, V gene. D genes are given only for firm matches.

CASSHGQGEGYEQYF	TRBD1	TRBJ2-7	TRBV4-1
CASSQGDRGRNTEAFF	TRBD1	TRBJ1-1	TRBV5-1
CATRLAGGPGELFF	TRBD2	TRBJ2-2	TRBV6-6
CASSLDDSYEQYF	NA	TRBJ2-7	TRBV5-6
CASSFQGWKQPQHF	NA	TRBJ1-5	TRBV27
CASSPLAGTDTQYF	NA	TRBJ2-3	TRBV4-1
CASSLAGWSTDTQYF	NA	TRBJ2-3	TRBV5-1
CASSRDRAGKLFF	TRBD1	TRBJ1-4	TRBV10-2
CASSLVGSGSQETQYF	TRBD2	TRBJ2-5	TRBV5-4
CASSILPTSGTFQETQYF	TRBD2	TRBJ2-5	TRBV19
CSVKGTNEKLFF	NA	TRBJ1-4	TRBV29-1
CASSIRGGEQPQHF	NA	TRBJ1-5	TRBV19
CASSLRTGVGEKLFF	TRBD1	TRBJ1-4	TRBV9